One TCR beta chain is described in this entry. In its sample, this clonotype was seen many times. Its antigen is unknown. Per-base quality was not reported, and no clone a single base away is much larger than it. This entry is derived from a study of T cells in Graves' hyperthyroidism and ophthalmopathy (dated by TCRdb to the late 2010s). For the study in its entirety: Peripheral blood samples were taken at initial diagnosis, before any treatment was given. TCR V-J signatures able to tell the groups apart were searched for in a discovery cohort of about a hundred patients, of whom around 42 had Graves' ophthalmopathy and about 60 had stable Graves' hyperthyroidism. Prospective prediction of ophthalmopathy was tested in an independent validation cohort consisting of 18 hyperthyroidism patients and around 17 patients who later progressed to ophthalmopathy. The 100 or so discovery patients were randomly split 7:3 into training and test sets. Thyroid tissue and blood T-cell repertoires from more than five Graves' hyperthyroidism patients were also compared in the study. After sampling, hyperthyroidism patients received methimazole starting at 30 mg daily, and ophthalmopathy patients received high-dose intravenous methylprednisolone. The paper describes TCR Vbeta CDR3 sequencing of about 140 peripheral blood samples, made up of around 41 ophthalmopathy patients, approximately 73 hyperthyroidism patients and roughly 17 progressor patients. Paper-wide results and their limitations: During validation, the model predicted progression to ophthalmopathy a median of around 6 months ahead of onset, with roughly 65% sensitivity and 72% to 80% specificity. Ophthalmopathy was separated from stable hyperthyroidism by a 13 V-J signature model, with over 85% sensitivity and around 81% specificity obtained in cross-validation and 80%/75% obtained in testing. No statistical method was used to fix the sample size in advance, and group allocation was not hidden from the investigators. Most expanded thyroid clonotypes (frequency above 0.001) were also detected in blood, suggesting blood repertoires may reflect thyroid immune responses.

Amplification of TCR beta CDR3 regions was carried out from RNA transcripts. The first round of RT-PCR for the TCR CDR3 was performed with the HTBI primer set and the Qiagen OneStep RT-PCR kit. Libraries were constructed in a second round of multiplex PCR, after which size selection and purification were performed. Paired-end sequencing of the libraries was performed with 100 bp reads on an Illumina HiSeq2000. Per the original workflow: SOAPnuke was used to process the raw data, with reads discarded if the reads contained adapters or uncalled bases, had a mean Phred below 15, or lacked an exact constant-primer or identifier match. COPE v1.2.5 was used to merge the high-quality paired reads, and each unique nucleotide sequence was defined as a clonotype. MiTCR v1.1 was used to align clonotypes to the IMGT TRBV, TRBD and TRBJ reference segments. Analysis was restricted to V-J combinations with a frequency above 0.0001, which covered 99% to 99.2% of repertoires. The TCS score was defined as the ratio of F50 (clonal expansion) to E x V (chaos), calculated using BLOSUM62-based TCRdist between CDR3 peptides within each V-J. Welch's t-statistics and random forest reduced 450 to 600 V-J features to 13, which were used in a naive Bayes classifier (R e1071). In TCRdb, the public reads were trimmed at Q25 with fastp and aligned with MiXCR, with productive beta chains retained. Records with the same CDR3 protein are collapsed into one entry carrying the most frequent genes and DNA. What appears here as the V and J calls and clone size reflects TCRdb's work, not the paper's. Within this sample are around 520,000 distinct CDR3 sequences, with 24% of them counted one time only. 11% of the sample comes from the top ten.

Ophthalmopathy patients had moderately to severely active disease, Clinical Activity Score of at least 3, NOSPECS grade of at least 4, and duration under 3 months. Patients with uncontrolled infections, other autoimmune diseases, pregnancy or lactation were excluded. Diagnoses relied on clinical symptoms, serum thyroxine and TRAb, thyroid ultrasound and orbital computed tomography. PBMCs were isolated from approximately 10 ml of fresh peripheral blood by Ficoll-Paque density gradient centrifugation. Total RNA was extracted with Trizol reagent, and quality was checked on an Agilent 2100 Bioanalyzer. V is pared back by 7 bases and J by 8 bases, with 12 bases lying between the germline termini. Counted from cysteine to phenylalanine, this CDR3 has 12 amino acids. The read is trimmed to its CDR3 DNA, 36 bases read in frame from base 1. The germline V gene yields MNHNS for CDR1 and SASEGT for CDR2.

Sequenced sample: blood. The receptor chain draws on TRBV6-1 and TRBJ2-4, and TRBD1 may be the D gene, going by 6 matching bases. This sequence was found in a woman aged 30 to 39 with Graves' ophthalmopathy. The CDR3 reads as follows: CASTYRVDIQYF. At the DNA level, the sequence is TGTGCCAGCACCTACAGGGTTGACATTCAGTACTTC.